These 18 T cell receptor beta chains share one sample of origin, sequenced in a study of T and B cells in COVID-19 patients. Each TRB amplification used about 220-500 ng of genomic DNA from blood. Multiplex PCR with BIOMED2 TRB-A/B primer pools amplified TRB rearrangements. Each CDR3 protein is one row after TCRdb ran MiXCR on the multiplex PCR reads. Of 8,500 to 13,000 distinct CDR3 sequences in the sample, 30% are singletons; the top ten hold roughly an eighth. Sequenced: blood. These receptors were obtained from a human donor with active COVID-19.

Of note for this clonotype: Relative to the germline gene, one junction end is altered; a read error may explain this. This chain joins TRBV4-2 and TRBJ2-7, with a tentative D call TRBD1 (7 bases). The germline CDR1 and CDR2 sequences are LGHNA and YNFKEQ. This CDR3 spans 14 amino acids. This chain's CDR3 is CASRSRQGLGEQYF. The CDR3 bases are TGCGCCAGCAGATCCAGACAGGGACTCGGCGAGCAGTACTTC.

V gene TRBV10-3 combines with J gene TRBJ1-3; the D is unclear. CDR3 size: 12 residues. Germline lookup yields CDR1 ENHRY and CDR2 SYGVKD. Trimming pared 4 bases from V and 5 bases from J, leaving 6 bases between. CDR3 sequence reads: CAISAERNTIYF. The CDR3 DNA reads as TGTGCCATCAGTGCTGAGAGAAACACCATATATTTT.

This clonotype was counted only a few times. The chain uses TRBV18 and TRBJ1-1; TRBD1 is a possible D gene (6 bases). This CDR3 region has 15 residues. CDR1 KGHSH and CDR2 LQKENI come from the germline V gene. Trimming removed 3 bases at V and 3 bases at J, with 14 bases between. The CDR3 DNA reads TGTGCCAGCTCACCCTCGGCAGGGGCCCACACTGAAGCTTTCTTT. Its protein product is CASSPSAGAHTEAFF. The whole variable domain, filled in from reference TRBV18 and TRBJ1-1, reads NAGVMQNPRHLVRRRGQEARLRCSPMKGHSHVYWYRQLPEEGLKFMVYLQKENIIDESGMPKERFSAEFPKEGPSILRIQQVVRGDSAAYFCASSPSAGAHTEAFFGQGTRLTVV.

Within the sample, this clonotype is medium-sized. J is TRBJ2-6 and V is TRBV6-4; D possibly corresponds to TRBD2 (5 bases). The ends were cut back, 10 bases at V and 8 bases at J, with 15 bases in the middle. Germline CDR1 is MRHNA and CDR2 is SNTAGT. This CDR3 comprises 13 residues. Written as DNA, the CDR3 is TGTGCCACCAAGTCCGGGGTTCCCAACGTCCTGACTTTC. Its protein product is CATKSGVPNVLTF.

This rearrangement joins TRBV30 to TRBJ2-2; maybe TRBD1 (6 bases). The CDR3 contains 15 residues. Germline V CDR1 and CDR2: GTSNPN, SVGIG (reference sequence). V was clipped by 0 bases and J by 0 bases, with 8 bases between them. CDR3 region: CAWSVQGANTGELFF. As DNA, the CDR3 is TGTGCCTGGAGTGTACAGGGAGCGAACACCGGGGAGCTGTTTTTT.

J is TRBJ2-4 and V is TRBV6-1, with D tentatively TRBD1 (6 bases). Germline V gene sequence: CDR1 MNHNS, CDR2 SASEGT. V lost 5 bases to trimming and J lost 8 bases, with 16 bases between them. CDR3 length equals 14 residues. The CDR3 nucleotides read TGTGCCAGCAGTCCCGGTGTGTCAGGGGACATTCAGTACTTC. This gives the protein CASSPGVSGDIQYF.

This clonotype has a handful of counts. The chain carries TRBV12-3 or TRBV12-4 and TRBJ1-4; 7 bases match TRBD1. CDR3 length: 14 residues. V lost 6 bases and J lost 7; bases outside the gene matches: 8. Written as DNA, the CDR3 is TGTGCCAGCAGAATCCGACAGGGTGGTGAAAAACTGTTTTTT. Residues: CASRIRQGGEKLFF.

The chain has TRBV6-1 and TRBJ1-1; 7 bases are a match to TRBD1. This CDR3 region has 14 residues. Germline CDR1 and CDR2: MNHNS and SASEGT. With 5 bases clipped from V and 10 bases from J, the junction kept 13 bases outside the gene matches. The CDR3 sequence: CASSSTGVFSGAFF. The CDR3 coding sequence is TGTGCCAGCAGTAGTACAGGGGTATTTTCTGGAGCTTTCTTT.

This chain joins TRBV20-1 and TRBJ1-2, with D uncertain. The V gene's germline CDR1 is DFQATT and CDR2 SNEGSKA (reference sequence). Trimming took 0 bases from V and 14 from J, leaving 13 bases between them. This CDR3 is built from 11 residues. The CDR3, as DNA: TGCAGTGCTAGAGATCTGAGGGCCCAGACCTTC. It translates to CSARDLRAQTF.

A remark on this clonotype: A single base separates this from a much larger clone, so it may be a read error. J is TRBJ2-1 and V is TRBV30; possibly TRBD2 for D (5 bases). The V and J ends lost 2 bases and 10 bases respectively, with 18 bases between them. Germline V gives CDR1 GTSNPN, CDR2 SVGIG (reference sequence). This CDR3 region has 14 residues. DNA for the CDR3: TGTGCCTGGAGTCAAGGACTCCTCTACTGGGAGCAGTTCTTC. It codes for CAWSQGLLYWEQFF.

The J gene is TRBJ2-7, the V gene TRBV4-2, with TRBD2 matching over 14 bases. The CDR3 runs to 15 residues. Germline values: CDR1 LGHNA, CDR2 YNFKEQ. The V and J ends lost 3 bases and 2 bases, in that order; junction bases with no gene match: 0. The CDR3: CASSQTSGGAYEQYF. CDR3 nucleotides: TGTGCCAGCAGCCAGACTAGCGGGGGGGCCTACGAGCAGTACTTC.

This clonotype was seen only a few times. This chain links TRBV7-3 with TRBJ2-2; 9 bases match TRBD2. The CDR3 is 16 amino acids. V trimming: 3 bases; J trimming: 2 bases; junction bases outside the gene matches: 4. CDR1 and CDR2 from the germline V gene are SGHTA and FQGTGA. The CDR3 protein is CASSLRGGQNTGELFF. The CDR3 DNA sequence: TGTGCCAGCAGCTTGCGGGGGGGCCAAAACACCGGGGAGCTGTTTTTT.

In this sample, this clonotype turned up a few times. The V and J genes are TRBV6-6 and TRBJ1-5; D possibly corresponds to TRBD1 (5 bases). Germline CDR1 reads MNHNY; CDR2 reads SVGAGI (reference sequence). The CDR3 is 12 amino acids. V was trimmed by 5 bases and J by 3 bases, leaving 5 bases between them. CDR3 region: CASSGTNQPQHF. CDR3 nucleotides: TGTGCCAGCAGTGGGACCAATCAGCCCCAGCATTTT.

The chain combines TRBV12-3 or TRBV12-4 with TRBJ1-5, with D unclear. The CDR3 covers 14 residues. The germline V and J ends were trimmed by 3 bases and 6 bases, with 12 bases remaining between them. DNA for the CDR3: TGTGCCAGCAGTTTTGTACCCATCGGTCAGCCCCAGCATTTT. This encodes CASSFVPIGQPQHF.

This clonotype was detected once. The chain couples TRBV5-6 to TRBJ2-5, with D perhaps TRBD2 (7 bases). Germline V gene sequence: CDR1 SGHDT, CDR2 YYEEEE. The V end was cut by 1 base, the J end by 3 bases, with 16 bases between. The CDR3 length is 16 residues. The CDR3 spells CASSLIGGATKETQYF. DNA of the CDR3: TGTGCCAGCAGCTTGATTGGGGGGGCGACTAAAGAGACCCAGTACTTC.

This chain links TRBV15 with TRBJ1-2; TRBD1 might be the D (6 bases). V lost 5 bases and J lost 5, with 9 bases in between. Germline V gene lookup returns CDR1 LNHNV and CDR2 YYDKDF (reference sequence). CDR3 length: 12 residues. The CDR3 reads CATSGGQYGYTF. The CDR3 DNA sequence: TGTGCCACCAGCGGTGGACAGTATGGCTACACCTTC.

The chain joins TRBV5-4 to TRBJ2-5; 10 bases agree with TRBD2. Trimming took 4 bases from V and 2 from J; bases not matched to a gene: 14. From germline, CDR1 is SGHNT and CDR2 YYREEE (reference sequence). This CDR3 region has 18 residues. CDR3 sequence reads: CASSRRRLAGGLQETQYF. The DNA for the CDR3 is TGTGCCAGCAGCAGAAGGCGGTTAGCGGGGGGCCTACAAGAGACCCAGTACTTC.

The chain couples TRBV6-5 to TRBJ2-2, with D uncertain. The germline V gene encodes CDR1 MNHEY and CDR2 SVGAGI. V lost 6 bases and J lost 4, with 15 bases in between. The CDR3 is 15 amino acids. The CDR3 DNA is TGTGCCAGCAGCTTGCTCCGGGCCACCACCGGGGAGCTGTTTTTT. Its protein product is CASSLLRATTGELFF.